Listed below are T cell receptor beta chains from one sample, sequenced in a study of neurological immune-mediated disorders. One entry per CDR3 protein results from TCRdb running MiXCR on the 5' RACE reads. The sample lists fewer than 35,000 distinct CDR3 sequences, roughly an eighth seen once, with less than 2.5% in the top ten. Material for sequencing was PBMCs. The receptor set was obtained from a woman aged 40 to 50 in good health. The CDR3 runs from the conserved cysteine through the conserved F or W. Fields, in order: clone size, V gene, CDR3 length, J gene, D gene, CDR3 protein, CDR3 DNA. D genes are given only for firm matches. Clone sizes are given selectively: once, few, many, or a class where the clone is expanded.

abundance: many; v_gene: TRBV7-2; len: 15; j_gene: TRBJ2-2; d_gene: NA; CDR3aa: CASSRQQQGTGELFF; CDR3nt: TGTGCCAGCAGCCGCCAACAACAGGGAACCGGGGAGCTGTTTTTT
abundance: many; v_gene: TRBV7-2; len: 14; j_gene: TRBJ1-2; d_gene: TRBD1; CDR3aa: CASSPDRANYGYTF; CDR3nt: TGTGCCAGCAGCCCGGACAGGGCTAACTATGGCTACACCTTC
abundance: many; v_gene: TRBV6-4; len: 17; j_gene: TRBJ2-6; d_gene: NA; CDR3aa: CASSEQGLLGGANVLTF; CDR3nt: TGTGCCAGCAGTGAACAGGGCCTTTTGGGGGGGGCCAACGTCCTGACTTTC
abundance: many; v_gene: TRBV7-2; len: 15; j_gene: TRBJ2-2; d_gene: TRBD1; CDR3aa: CASSRGQGGTGELFF; CDR3nt: TGTGCCAGCAGCCGGGGACAGGGCGGAACCGGGGAGCTGTTTTTT
abundance: many; v_gene: TRBV20-1; len: 14; j_gene: TRBJ2-2; d_gene: NA; CDR3aa: CSARDLRNTGELFF; CDR3nt: TGCAGTGCTAGAGATCTAAGAAACACCGGGGAGCTGTTTTTT
abundance: many; v_gene: TRBV9; len: 15; j_gene: TRBJ2-1; d_gene: NA; CDR3aa: CASSALGGKYNEQFF; CDR3nt: TGTGCCAGCAGCGCTCTTGGAGGGAAATACAATGAGCAGTTCTTC
abundance: many; v_gene: TRBV7-9; len: 11; j_gene: TRBJ1-2; d_gene: NA; CDR3aa: CASNVNYGYTF; CDR3nt: TGTGCCAGCAATGTGAACTATGGCTACACCTTC
abundance: many; v_gene: TRBV15; len: 12; j_gene: TRBJ1-2; d_gene: NA; CDR3aa: CATSRSNYGYTF; CDR3nt: TGTGCCACCAGCAGATCTAACTATGGCTACACCTTC
abundance: many; v_gene: TRBV5-1; len: 15; j_gene: TRBJ2-1; d_gene: TRBD1; CDR3aa: CASSSMGQGAGEQFF; CDR3nt: TGCGCCAGCAGCAGCATGGGACAGGGGGCAGGTGAGCAGTTCTTC
abundance: many; v_gene: TRBV5-1; len: 14; j_gene: TRBJ1-2; d_gene: TRBD1; CDR3aa: CASSPRDRLSDYTF; CDR3nt: TGCGCCAGCAGCCCACGGGACAGACTATCCGACTACACCTTC
abundance: many; v_gene: TRBV7-8; len: 14; j_gene: TRBJ2-5; d_gene: NA; CDR3aa: CASTPTGGRETQYF; CDR3nt: TGTGCCAGCACCCCAACTGGAGGGCGAGAGACCCAGTACTTC
abundance: many; v_gene: TRBV12-3/TRBV12-4; len: 12; j_gene: TRBJ1-2; d_gene: NA; CDR3aa: CASSLTGYGYTF; CDR3nt: TGTGCCAGCAGTTTGACAGGCTATGGCTACACCTTC
abundance: many; v_gene: TRBV7-2; len: 13; j_gene: TRBJ2-4; d_gene: NA; CDR3aa: CASSSTRGDIQYF; CDR3nt: TGTGCCAGCAGCTCGACCCGGGGTGACATTCAGTACTTC
abundance: many; v_gene: TRBV20-1; len: 14; j_gene: TRBJ2-5; d_gene: NA; CDR3aa: CSAPRPGYGETQYF; CDR3nt: TGCAGTGCCCCAAGGCCGGGTTATGGAGAGACCCAGTACTTC
abundance: NA; v_gene: TRBV2; len: 15; j_gene: TRBJ2-2; d_gene: NA; CDR3aa: CASSERASDTWELFF; CDR3nt: TGTGCCAGCAGTGAAAGGGCCAGCGACACCTGGGAGCTGTTTTTT
abundance: many; v_gene: TRBV7-9; len: 18; j_gene: TRBJ2-3; d_gene: NA; CDR3aa: CASSPLGAQSSSTDTQYF; CDR3nt: TGTGCCAGCAGCCCCCTGGGAGCGCAGTCGTCTAGCACAGATACGCAGTATTTT
abundance: NA; v_gene: TRBV6-5; len: 16; j_gene: TRBJ1-1; d_gene: NA; CDR3aa: CSRSYSAGAPNTEAFF; CDR3nt: TGTTCCCGCAGTTACTCGGCAGGGGCGCCGAACACTGAAGCTTTCTTT
abundance: many; v_gene: TRBV20-1; len: 12; j_gene: TRBJ2-7; d_gene: NA; CDR3aa: CSATERAYEQYF; CDR3nt: TGCAGTGCCACGGAACGGGCCTACGAGCAGTACTTC
abundance: many; v_gene: TRBV20-1; len: 13; j_gene: TRBJ2-1; d_gene: TRBD2; CDR3aa: CSARLAGLNEQFF; CDR3nt: TGCAGTGCAAGACTAGCGGGACTCAATGAGCAGTTCTTC
abundance: few; v_gene: TRBV16; len: 13; j_gene: TRBJ1-2; d_gene: NA; CDR3aa: CASSLTANYGYTF; CDR3nt: TGTGCCAGCAGCCTCACGGCTAACTATGGCTACACCTTC
abundance: many; v_gene: TRBV7-2; len: 15; j_gene: TRBJ2-6; d_gene: NA; CDR3aa: CASSLGAFGANVLTF; CDR3nt: TGTGCCAGCAGCTTAGGGGCCTTTGGGGCCAACGTCCTGACTTTC
abundance: medium-sized; v_gene: TRBV4-3; len: 15; j_gene: TRBJ1-1; d_gene: TRBD1; CDR3aa: CASSQDSGGKAEAFF; CDR3nt: TGCGCCAGCAGCCAAGATTCAGGGGGGAAGGCTGAAGCTTTCTTT
abundance: many; v_gene: TRBV5-1; len: 14; j_gene: TRBJ2-3; d_gene: TRBD1; CDR3aa: CASSSGQGTNTQYF; CDR3nt: TGCGCCAGCAGTTCCGGACAGGGTACCAATACGCAGTATTTT
abundance: many; v_gene: TRBV7-2; len: 13; j_gene: TRBJ2-7; d_gene: NA; CDR3aa: CASSFRTNWEQYF; CDR3nt: TGTGCCAGCAGCTTCAGGACCAACTGGGAGCAGTACTTC
abundance: many; v_gene: TRBV27; len: 14; j_gene: TRBJ1-2; d_gene: NA; CDR3aa: CASSPLAEIYGYTF; CDR3nt: TGTGCCAGCAGTCCCCTGGCAGAGATCTATGGCTACACCTTC
abundance: many; v_gene: TRBV2; len: 15; j_gene: TRBJ2-1; d_gene: NA; CDR3aa: CASNPQDPTYNEQFF; CDR3nt: TGTGCCAGCAACCCCCAGGACCCTACCTACAATGAGCAGTTCTTC
abundance: many; v_gene: TRBV7-2; len: 22; j_gene: TRBJ1-4; d_gene: NA; CDR3aa: CASSLSTVREESPDATNEKLFF; CDR3nt: TGTGCCAGCAGCTTAAGTACGGTCCGGGAAGAAAGCCCCGATGCAACTAATGAAAAACTGTTTTTT
abundance: medium-sized; v_gene: TRBV15; len: 12; j_gene: TRBJ1-5; d_gene: NA; CDR3aa: CATSRGNQPQHF; CDR3nt: TGTGCCACCAGTCGGGGCAATCAGCCCCAGCATTTT
abundance: many; v_gene: TRBV5-1; len: 14; j_gene: TRBJ2-3; d_gene: TRBD1; CDR3aa: CASSVDRGTDTQYF; CDR3nt: TGCGCCAGCAGCGTTGACAGGGGCACAGATACGCAGTATTTT
abundance: many; v_gene: TRBV2; len: 11; j_gene: TRBJ2-7; d_gene: NA; CDR3aa: CASSASNEQYF; CDR3nt: TGTGCCAGCAGTGCGAGCAACGAGCAGTACTTC
abundance: many; v_gene: TRBV7-3; len: 13; j_gene: TRBJ1-6; d_gene: TRBD1; CDR3aa: CASSHGTVSPLHF; CDR3nt: TGTGCCAGCAGCCATGGGACAGTTTCACCCCTCCACTTT
abundance: many; v_gene: TRBV10-3; len: 14; j_gene: TRBJ1-2; d_gene: NA; CDR3aa: CAISGMDGAYGYTF; CDR3nt: TGTGCCATCAGTGGGATGGATGGGGCCTATGGCTACACCTTC
abundance: few; v_gene: TRBV6-5; len: 13; j_gene: TRBJ2-1; d_gene: NA; CDR3aa: CASSPDRYNEQFF; CDR3nt: TGTGCCAGCAGCCCGGACCGCTACAATGAGCAGTTCTTC
abundance: medium-sized; v_gene: TRBV12-3/TRBV12-4; len: 13; j_gene: TRBJ2-2; d_gene: NA; CDR3aa: CASTTRATGELFF; CDR3nt: TGTGCCAGCACTACCAGGGCAACCGGGGAGCTGTTTTTT
abundance: many; v_gene: TRBV6-5; len: 18; j_gene: TRBJ1-4; d_gene: NA; CDR3aa: CASSYSYPGPATNEKLFF; CDR3nt: TGTGCCAGCAGTTACTCATATCCAGGGCCTGCAACTAATGAAAAACTGTTTTTT
abundance: many; v_gene: TRBV5-1; len: 15; j_gene: TRBJ1-1; d_gene: NA; CDR3aa: CASSLSPGQATEAFF; CDR3nt: TGCGCCAGCAGCTTGAGTCCGGGACAAGCCACTGAAGCTTTCTTT
abundance: many; v_gene: TRBV7-8; len: 12; j_gene: TRBJ2-7; d_gene: NA; CDR3aa: CASSPQAYEQYF; CDR3nt: TGTGCCAGCAGCCCCCAAGCCTACGAGCAGTACTTC
abundance: many; v_gene: TRBV12-3/TRBV12-4; len: 16; j_gene: TRBJ2-3; d_gene: TRBD2; CDR3aa: CASRGGTSRGTDTQYF; CDR3nt: TGTGCCAGCAGGGGGGGGACTAGCAGAGGCACAGATACGCAGTATTTT
abundance: many; v_gene: TRBV15; len: 14; j_gene: TRBJ1-1; d_gene: NA; CDR3aa: CATSRRGGDTEAFF; CDR3nt: TGTGCCACCAGCAGAAGGGGTGGAGACACTGAAGCTTTCTTT
abundance: many; v_gene: TRBV7-2; len: 15; j_gene: TRBJ2-7; d_gene: NA; CDR3aa: CASSLGTATTYEQYF; CDR3nt: TGTGCCAGCAGCTTAGGGACAGCTACAACCTACGAGCAGTACTTC
abundance: many; v_gene: TRBV7-8; len: 13; j_gene: TRBJ1-2; d_gene: NA; CDR3aa: CASSLRRLEGVDF; CDR3nt: TGTGCCAGCAGCTTACGCCGTCTGGAGGGTGTCGACTTC
abundance: many; v_gene: TRBV18; len: 15; j_gene: TRBJ1-5; d_gene: NA; CDR3aa: CASSEQGASNQPQHF; CDR3nt: TGTGCCAGCTCGGAACAGGGAGCTAGCAATCAGCCCCAGCATTTT
abundance: many; v_gene: TRBV7-2; len: 14; j_gene: TRBJ2-1; d_gene: TRBD2; CDR3aa: CASSLVIGRDEQFF; CDR3nt: TGTGCCAGCAGCTTAGTAATAGGGAGGGATGAGCAGTTCTTC
abundance: many; v_gene: TRBV12-3/TRBV12-4; len: 14; j_gene: TRBJ2-5; d_gene: NA; CDR3aa: CASSPFTYQETQYF; CDR3nt: TGTGCCAGCAGCCCATTCACTTACCAAGAGACCCAGTACTTC
abundance: many; v_gene: TRBV20-1; len: 14; j_gene: TRBJ1-2; d_gene: NA; CDR3aa: CSAISAGAGYGYTF; CDR3nt: TGCAGTGCTATATCCGCAGGGGCGGGATATGGCTACACCTTC
abundance: many; v_gene: TRBV6-2/TRBV6-3; len: 15; j_gene: TRBJ2-1; d_gene: TRBD2; CDR3aa: CASSRTSGRAREQFF; CDR3nt: TGTGCCAGCAGCCGGACTAGCGGGAGGGCCAGGGAGCAGTTCTTC
abundance: few; v_gene: TRBV6-5; len: 16; j_gene: TRBJ2-7; d_gene: NA; CDR3aa: CASSDRLVGVQDEQYF; CDR3nt: TGTGCCAGCAGTGATCGATTGGTGGGCGTTCAGGACGAGCAGTACTTC